One and the same sample provided the 5 T cell receptor beta chains below, sequenced in a study of cytomegalovirus exposure and HLA in healthy donors. This PCR relied on a set of 60 Vbeta primers and 13 Jbeta primers. The table came from immunoSEQ multiplex PCR; TCRdb's copy has only in-frame clones and leaves some out. In the table there are tens of thousands of clones, about 80% of which are singletons. Sample: PBMCs. The receptor set was obtained from a man aged 45-65 years in good health and CMV-seronegative.

The chain carries TRBV28 and TRBJ1-2; D is unclear. V lost 3 bases to trimming and J lost 5 bases, with 4 bases between them. From germline, CDR1 is MDHEN and CDR2 SYDVKM. The CDR3 consists of 11 residues. CDR3 sequence (DNA): TGTGCCAGCAGTTTTAATTATGGCTACACCTTC. It encodes CASSFNYGYTF.

The chain carries TRBV19 and TRBJ1-2, with D possibly matching TRBD1 (5 bases). The CDR3 has 15 residues. V lost 1 base, J lost 3 bases, and 12 bases lay in between. Looked up from germline, CDR1 is LNHDA and CDR2 is SQIVND (reference sequence). The CDR3 DNA reads as TGTGCCAGTAGTATAGCAACGACAGCTGACTATGGCTACACCTTC. It is translated as CASSIATTADYGYTF.

This clone was recorded a few times. The V and J genes are TRBV5-4 and TRBJ2-2; TRBD2 matches at 9 bases. CDR3 size: 16 residues. V shed 0 bases, J shed 5 bases, and the junction held 5 bases outside the gene matches. Germline V gene sequence: CDR1 SGHNT, CDR2 YYREEE (reference sequence). The CDR3, as DNA: TGTGCCAGCAGCTTGGTTGCGGGAGGGGCGACCGGGGAGCTGTTTTTT. Translating gives CASSLVAGGATGELFF.

In its sample, this clone was seen a few times. The chain employs TRBV15 and TRBJ2-1; D remains unclear. From germline, CDR1 is LNHNV and CDR2 YYDKDF (reference sequence). V gave up 0 bases and J gave up 0 bases, with 6 bases separating them. This CDR3 has 15 amino acids. This CDR3 is CATSRDYSSYNEQFF. CDR3 coding DNA: TGTGCCACCAGCAGAGATTATAGCTCCTACAATGAGCAGTTCTTC.

The chain links TRBV7-2 to TRBJ2-1, with D possibly being TRBD1 (5 bases). V was cut by 0 bases and J by 4 bases, with 7 bases left in between. Germline V lookup: CDR1 SGHTA, CDR2 FQGNSA. The CDR3 runs 14 residues. The CDR3 DNA reads as TGTGCCAGCAGCTTAGCGCAGGGTTACAATGAGCAGTTCTTC. This codes for CASSLAQGYNEQFF.